The clone carrying this TCR beta chain was seen repeatedly, ten times or more. Its antigen remains unknown. This entry is derived from a study of T-cell reconstitution after alpha-beta-depleted transplantation in children. General study findings and limits: T-cell counts and diversity at one year following transplant were attributed mainly to newly produced T cells. Approximately two months post-transplant, alpha-beta T cells reportedly originated from several hundred expanded graft clones. Surviving recipient T cells and intrathymic progenitors accounted for some patients' high TCRbeta diversity at day 60.

Unique molecular identifiers were incorporated during preparation of the TCRbeta library. From the PCR reads, TCRdb called clonotypes with MiXCR, one entry per CDR3 protein. Among around 300,000 distinct CDR3 sequences listed, around 7.3% were seen once. V lost 6 bases to trimming and J lost 2 bases; unmatched junction nucleotides: 0. The length of the CDR3 is 14 residues. The germline V gene has CDR1 ENHRY and CDR2 SYGVKD. The V call is TRBV10-3, the J call TRBJ2-2; 10 nucleotides line up with TRBD2. The sample consisted of peripheral blood, taken 360 days after TCRalphabeta/CD19-depleted stem cell transplant. The receptor's source is a female patient aged 2 to 10 who had a stem cell transplant for Fanconi anemia, so the T cells may come from the graft donor. CDR3 amino acids: CAIRLAGNTGELFF. The CDR3 nucleotides are TGTGCCATCAGACTAGCGGGAAACACCGGGGAGCTGTTTTTT.